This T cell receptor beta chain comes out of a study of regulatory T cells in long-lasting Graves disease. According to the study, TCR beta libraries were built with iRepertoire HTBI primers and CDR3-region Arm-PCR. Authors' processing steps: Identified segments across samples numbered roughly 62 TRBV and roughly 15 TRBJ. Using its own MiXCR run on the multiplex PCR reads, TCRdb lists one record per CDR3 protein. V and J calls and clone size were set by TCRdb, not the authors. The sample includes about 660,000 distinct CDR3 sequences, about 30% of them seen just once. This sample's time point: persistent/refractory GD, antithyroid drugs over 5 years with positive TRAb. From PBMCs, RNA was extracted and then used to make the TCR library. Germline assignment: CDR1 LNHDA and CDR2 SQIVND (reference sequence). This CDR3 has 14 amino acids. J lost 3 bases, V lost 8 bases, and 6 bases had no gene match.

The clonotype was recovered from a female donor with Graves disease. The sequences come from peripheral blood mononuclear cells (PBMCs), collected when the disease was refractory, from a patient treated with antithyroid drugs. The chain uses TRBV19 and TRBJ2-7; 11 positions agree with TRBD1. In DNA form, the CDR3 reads TGTGCCAGTCGAAGGGGACAGGGGGACTACGAGCAGTACTTC. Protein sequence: CASRRGQGDYEQYF.